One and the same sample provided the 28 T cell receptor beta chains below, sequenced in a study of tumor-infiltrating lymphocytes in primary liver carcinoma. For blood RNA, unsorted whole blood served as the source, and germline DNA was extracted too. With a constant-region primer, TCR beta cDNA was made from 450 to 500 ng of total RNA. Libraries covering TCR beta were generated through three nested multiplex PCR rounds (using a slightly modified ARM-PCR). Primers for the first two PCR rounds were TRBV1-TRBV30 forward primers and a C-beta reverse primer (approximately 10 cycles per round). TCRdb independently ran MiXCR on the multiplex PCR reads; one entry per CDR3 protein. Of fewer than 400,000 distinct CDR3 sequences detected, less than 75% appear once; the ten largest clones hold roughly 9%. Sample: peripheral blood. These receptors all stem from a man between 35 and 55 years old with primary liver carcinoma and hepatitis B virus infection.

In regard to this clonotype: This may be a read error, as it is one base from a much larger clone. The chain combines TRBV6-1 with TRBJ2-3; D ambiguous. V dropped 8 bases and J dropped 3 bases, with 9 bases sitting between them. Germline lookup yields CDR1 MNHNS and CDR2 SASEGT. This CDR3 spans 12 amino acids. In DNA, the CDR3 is TGTGCCAGCGGGGTGGGGACAGATACGCAGTATTTT. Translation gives CASGVGTDTQYF.

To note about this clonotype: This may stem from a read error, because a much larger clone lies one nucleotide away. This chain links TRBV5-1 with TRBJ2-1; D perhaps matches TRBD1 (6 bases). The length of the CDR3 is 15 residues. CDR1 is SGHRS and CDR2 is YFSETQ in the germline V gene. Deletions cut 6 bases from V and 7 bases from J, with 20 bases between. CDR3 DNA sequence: TGCGCCAGCACCCCCCCAGGGGCGGTGGGGAATGAGCAGTTCTTC. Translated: CASTPPGAVGNEQFF.

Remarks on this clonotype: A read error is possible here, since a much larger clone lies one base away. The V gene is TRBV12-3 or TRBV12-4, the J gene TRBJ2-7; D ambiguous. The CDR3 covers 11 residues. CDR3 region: CACSSFYEQYF. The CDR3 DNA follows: TGTGCCTGCAGTTCCTTCTACGAGCAGTACTTC.

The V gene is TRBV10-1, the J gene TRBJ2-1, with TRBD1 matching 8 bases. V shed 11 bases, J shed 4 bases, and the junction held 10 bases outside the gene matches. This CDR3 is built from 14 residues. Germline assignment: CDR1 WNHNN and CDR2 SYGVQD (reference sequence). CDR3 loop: CASSRTGIYNEQFF. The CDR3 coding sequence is TGCGCCTCCTCCCGGACAGGGATATACAATGAGCAGTTCTTC.

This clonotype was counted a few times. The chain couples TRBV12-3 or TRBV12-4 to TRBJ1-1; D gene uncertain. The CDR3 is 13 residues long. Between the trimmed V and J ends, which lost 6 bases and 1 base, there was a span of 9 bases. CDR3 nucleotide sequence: TGTGCCAGCAGGCGGAAGGGGAACACTGAAGCTTTCTTT. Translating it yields CASRRKGNTEAFF.

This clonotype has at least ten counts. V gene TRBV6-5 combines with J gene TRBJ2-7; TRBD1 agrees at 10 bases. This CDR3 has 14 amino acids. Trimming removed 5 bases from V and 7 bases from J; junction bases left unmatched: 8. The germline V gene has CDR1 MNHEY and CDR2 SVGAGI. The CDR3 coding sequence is TGTGCCAGCAGTGGCCGACAGGGGGCTTGGGAGCAGTACTTC. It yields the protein CASSGRQGAWEQYF.

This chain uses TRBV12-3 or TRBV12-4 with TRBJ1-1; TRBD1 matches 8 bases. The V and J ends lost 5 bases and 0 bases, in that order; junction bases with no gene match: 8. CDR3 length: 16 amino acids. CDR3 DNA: TGTGCCAGCAGTCCGGACAGGGCCGGTATGAACACTGAAGCTTTCTTT. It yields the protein CASSPDRAGMNTEAFF.

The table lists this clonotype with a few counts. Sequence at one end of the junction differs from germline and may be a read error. The CDR3: CVSSEWRGTEAFF. The CDR3 bases are TGTGTCAGCAGTGAATGGAGGGGAACTGAAGCTTTCTTT. The chain carries TRBV25-1 and TRBJ1-1; the D gene is possibly TRBD1 (5 bases). CDR3 length: 13 amino acids. Germline CDR1 and CDR2: MGHDK and SYGVNS.

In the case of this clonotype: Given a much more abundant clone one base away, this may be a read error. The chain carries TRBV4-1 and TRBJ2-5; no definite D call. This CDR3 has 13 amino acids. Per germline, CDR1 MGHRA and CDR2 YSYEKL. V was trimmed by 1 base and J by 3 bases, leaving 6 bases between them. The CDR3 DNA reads TGCGCCAGCAGCCAAGGGTCTGAAGAGACCCAGTACTTC. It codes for CASSQGSEETQYF.

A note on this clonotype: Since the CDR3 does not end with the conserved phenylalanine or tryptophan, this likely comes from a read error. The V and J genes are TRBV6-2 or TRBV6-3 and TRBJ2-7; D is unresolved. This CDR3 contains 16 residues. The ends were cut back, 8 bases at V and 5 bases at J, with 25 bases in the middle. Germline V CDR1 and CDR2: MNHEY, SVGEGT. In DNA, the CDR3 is TGTGCCAGCGGCTACGCTCTGACAAGTAAATACCACGAGCAGTACCTC. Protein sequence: CASGYALTSKYHEQYL.

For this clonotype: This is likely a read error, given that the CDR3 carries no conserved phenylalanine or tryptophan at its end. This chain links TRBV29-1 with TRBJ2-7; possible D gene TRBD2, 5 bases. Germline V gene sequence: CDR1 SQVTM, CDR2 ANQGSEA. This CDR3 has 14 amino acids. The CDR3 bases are TGCAGTCCGCGGACCGACGGGGTATCATACGAGCAGTACCTC. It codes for CSPRTDGVSYEQYL.

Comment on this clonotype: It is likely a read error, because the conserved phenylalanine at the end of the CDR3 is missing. CDR3 protein: CASRPTAGGRVDTQYL. The CDR3 nucleotides read TGTGCCAGCAGACCTACAGCGGGAGGGCGTGTAGATACGCAGTATTTA. The chain combines TRBV6-2 or TRBV6-3 with TRBJ2-3, with TRBD2 matching over 10 bases. Germline lookup yields CDR1 MNHEY and CDR2 SVGEGT. After removal of 6 bases from V and 5 bases from J, the junction contained 11 bases not matched to a gene. The CDR3 sequence is 16 residues long.

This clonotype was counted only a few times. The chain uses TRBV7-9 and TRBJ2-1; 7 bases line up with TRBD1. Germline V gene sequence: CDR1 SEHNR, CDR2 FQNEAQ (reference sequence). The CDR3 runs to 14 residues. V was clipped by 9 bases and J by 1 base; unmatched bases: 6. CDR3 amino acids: CASETGLSYNEQFF. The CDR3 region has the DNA TGTGCCAGTGAGACAGGGCTATCCTACAATGAGCAGTTCTTC.

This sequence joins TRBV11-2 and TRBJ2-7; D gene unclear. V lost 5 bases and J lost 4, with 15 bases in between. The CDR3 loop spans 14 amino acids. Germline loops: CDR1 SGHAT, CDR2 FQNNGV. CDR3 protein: CASSRVNGPYEQYF. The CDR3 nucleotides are TGTGCCAGCAGCCGCGTTAACGGACCATACGAGCAGTACTTC. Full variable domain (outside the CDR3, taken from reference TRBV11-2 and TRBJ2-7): EAGVAQSPRYKIIEKRQSVAFWCNPISGHATLYWYQQILGQGPKLLIQFQNNGVVDDSQLPKDRFSAERLKGVDSTLKIQPAKLEDSAVYLCASSRVNGPYEQYFGPGTRLTVT.

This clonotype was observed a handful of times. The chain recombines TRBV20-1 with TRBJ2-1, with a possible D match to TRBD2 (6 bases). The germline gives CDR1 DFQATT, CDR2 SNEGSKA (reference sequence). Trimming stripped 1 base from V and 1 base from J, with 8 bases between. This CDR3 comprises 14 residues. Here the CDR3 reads CSARGDSSYNEQFF. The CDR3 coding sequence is TGCAGTGCTAGAGGGGACTCTTCCTACAATGAGCAGTTCTTC.

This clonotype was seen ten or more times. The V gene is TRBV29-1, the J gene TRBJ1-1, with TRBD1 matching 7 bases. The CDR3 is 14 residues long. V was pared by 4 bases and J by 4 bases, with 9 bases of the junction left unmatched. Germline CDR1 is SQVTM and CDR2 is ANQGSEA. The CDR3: CSVGQGVVGTEAFF. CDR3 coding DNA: TGCAGCGTTGGACAGGGAGTGGTCGGCACTGAAGCTTTCTTT.

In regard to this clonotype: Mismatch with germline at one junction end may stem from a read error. The CDR3, as DNA: TGTGTCAGCAGCCCTGGGGTTTCTGAAGATTTCTTT. This encodes CVSSPGVSEDFF. The V and J genes are TRBV11-2 and TRBJ1-1; no reliable D call. Looked up from germline, CDR1 is SGHAT and CDR2 is FQNNGV. This CDR3 has 12 amino acids.

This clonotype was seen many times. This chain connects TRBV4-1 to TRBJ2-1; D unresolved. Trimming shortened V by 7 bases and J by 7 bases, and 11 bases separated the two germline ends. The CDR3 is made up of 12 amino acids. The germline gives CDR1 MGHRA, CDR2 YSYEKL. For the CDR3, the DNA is TGCGCCAGCAAGGGTAGCAGGAATGAGCAGTTCTTC. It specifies CASKGSRNEQFF.

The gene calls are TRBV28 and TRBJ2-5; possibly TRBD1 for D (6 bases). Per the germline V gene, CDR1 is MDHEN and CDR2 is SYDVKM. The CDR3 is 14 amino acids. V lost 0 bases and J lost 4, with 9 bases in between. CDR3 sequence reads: CASSLWSRGETQYF. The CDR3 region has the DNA TGTGCCAGCAGTTTATGGTCCAGGGGAGAGACCCAGTACTTC.

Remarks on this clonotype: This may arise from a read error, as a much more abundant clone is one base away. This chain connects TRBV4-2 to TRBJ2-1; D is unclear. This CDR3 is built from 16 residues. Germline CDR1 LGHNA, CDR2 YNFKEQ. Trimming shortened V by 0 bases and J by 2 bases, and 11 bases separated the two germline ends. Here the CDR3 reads CASSQDLSCTYNEQFF. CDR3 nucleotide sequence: TGTGCCAGCAGCCAAGATCTCAGCTGTACCTACAATGAGCAGTTCTTC.

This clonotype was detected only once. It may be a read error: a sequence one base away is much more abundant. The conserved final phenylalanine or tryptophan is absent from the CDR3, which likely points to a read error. Here the CDR3 DNA reads TGTGCCAGCAGCCGTCAAAGCGACAATGAGCAGTTCATC. Its protein product is CASSRQSDNEQFI. This rearrangement joins TRBV28 to TRBJ2-1; D is unclear. CDR3 size: 13 residues. Between the trimmed V and J ends, which lost 6 bases and 5 bases, there was a span of 11 bases. Germline CDR1 and CDR2: MDHEN and SYDVKM.

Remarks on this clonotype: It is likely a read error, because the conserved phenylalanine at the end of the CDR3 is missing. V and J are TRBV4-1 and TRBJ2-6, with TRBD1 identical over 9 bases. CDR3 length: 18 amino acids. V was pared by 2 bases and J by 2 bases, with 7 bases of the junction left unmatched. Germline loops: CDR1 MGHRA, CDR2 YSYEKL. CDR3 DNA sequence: TGCGCCAGCAGCCAACCGGGACAGGGTATTCCTGGGGCCAACGTCCTGACTCTC. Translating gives CASSQPGQGIPGANVLTL.

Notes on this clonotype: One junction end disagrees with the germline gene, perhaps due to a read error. Here the CDR3 DNA reads TGCAGCGTTGAGGAATGGGCCAGGGGAGTAGACGAGCAGCACTTC. This sequence encodes CSVEEWARGVDEQHF. The V and J genes are TRBV29-1 and TRBJ2-7; D is possibly TRBD1 (6 bases). This CDR3 is built from 15 residues. CDR1 is SQVTM, CDR2 ANQGSEA, per germline.

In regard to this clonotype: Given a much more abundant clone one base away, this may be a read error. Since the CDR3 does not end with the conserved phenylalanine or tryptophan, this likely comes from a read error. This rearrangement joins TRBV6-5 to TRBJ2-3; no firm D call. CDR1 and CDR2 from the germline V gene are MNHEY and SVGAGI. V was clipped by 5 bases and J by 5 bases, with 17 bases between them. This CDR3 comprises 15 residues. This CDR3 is CASSPDAVYQDTQYL. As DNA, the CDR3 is TGTGCCAGCAGTCCGGACGCCGTCTATCAAGATACGCAGTATTTG.

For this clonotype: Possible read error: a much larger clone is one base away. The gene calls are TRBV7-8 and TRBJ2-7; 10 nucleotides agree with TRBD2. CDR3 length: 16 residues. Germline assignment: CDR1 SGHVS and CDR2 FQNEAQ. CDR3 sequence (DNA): TGTGGCAGCAGCTCCACACCTAGCGGGAGCTCCTACGAGCAGTACTTC. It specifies CGSSSTPSGSSYEQYF. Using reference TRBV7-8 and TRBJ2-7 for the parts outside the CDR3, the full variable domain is GAGVSQSPRYKVAKRGQDVALRCDPISGHVSLFWYQQALGQGPEFLTYFQNEAQLDKSGLPSDRFFAERPEGSVSTLKIQRTQQEDSAVYLCGSSSTPSGSSYEQYFGPGTRLTVT.

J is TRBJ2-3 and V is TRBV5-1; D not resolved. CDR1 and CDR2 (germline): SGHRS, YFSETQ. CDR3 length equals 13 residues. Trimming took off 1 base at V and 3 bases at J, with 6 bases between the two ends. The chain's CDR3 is CASSLPTTDTQYF. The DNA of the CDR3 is TGCGCCAGCAGCTTGCCCACGACAGATACGCAGTATTTT.

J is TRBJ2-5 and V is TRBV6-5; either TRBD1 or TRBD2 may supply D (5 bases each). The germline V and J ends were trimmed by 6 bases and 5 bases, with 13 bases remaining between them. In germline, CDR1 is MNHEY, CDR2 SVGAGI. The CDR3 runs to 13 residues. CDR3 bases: TGTGCCAGCAGAAATACGAGGGGTGAGACCCAGTACTTC. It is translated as CASRNTRGETQYF.

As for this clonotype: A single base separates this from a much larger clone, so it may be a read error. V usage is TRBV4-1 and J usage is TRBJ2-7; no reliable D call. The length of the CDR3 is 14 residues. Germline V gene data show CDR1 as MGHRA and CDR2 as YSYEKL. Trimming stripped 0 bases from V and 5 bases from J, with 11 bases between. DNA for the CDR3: TGCGCCAGCAGCCAAGACTCCTTCTCGGACGAGCAGTACTTC. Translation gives CASSQDSFSDEQYF.